What follows are 5 T cell receptor beta chains derived from one specimen sequenced in a study of T and B cells in COVID-19 patients. Blood genomic DNA input for TRB amplification was about 240-550 ng. BIOMED2 TRB-A/B primer pools were used in multiplex TRB PCR. MiXCR was run by TCRdb on the multiplex PCR reads, yielding one entry per CDR3 protein. The data show approximately 5,000 distinct CDR3 sequences, 27% seen once. The source material was blood. Source of these receptors: a human donor with active COVID-19.

The rearrangement uses TRBV5-1 and TRBJ2-5; 12 bases are a match to TRBD2. CDR1 is SGHRS, CDR2 YFSETQ, per germline. The V and J ends lost 1 base and 2 bases, in that order; junction bases with no gene match: 0. This CDR3 region has 15 residues. The CDR3 DNA sequence: TGCGCCAGCAGCTTGCTAGCGGGGGGGCAAGAGACCCAGTACTTC. This gives the protein CASSLLAGGQETQYF.

This clonotype is labeled as medium-sized. This rearrangement joins TRBV5-6 to TRBJ2-7, with TRBD2 matching over 7 bases. CDR1 SGHDT and CDR2 YYEEEE come from the germline V gene. The ends lost 4 bases at V and 3 bases at J; junction bases unmatched: 7. The CDR3 covers 14 residues. Here the CDR3 DNA reads TGTGCCAGCAGCCTGGGCGGGAGTGTCTACGAGCAGTACTTC. Translation: CASSLGGSVYEQYF.

This clonotype rates as medium-sized (0.01 to 0.1%). The genes are TRBV30 and TRBJ2-7; D is possibly TRBD2 (5 bases). The germline V and J ends were trimmed by 3 bases and 0 bases, with 15 bases remaining between them. Germline V CDR1 and CDR2: GTSNPN, SVGIG (reference sequence). CDR3 length equals 15 residues. The CDR3 sequence: CAWSEAVVGSYEQYF. CDR3 nucleotide sequence: TGTGCCTGGAGCGAAGCGGTAGTTGGCTCCTACGAGCAGTACTTC. The full variable domain, rest sourced from reference TRBV30 and TRBJ2-7, is SQTIHQWPATLVQPVGSPLSLECTVEGTSNPNLYWYRQAAGRGLQLLFYSVGIGQISSEVPQNLSASRPQDRQFILSSKKLLLSDSGFYLCAWSEAVVGSYEQYFGPGTRLTVT.

In this sample, this clonotype turned up a few times. This chain connects TRBV18 to TRBJ1-5, with no clear D. With 2 bases removed from V and 4 bases from J, the gap between germline ends came to 3 bases. Germline-derived CDR1 and CDR2 are KGHSH and LQKENI. There are 12 residues in the CDR3. The CDR3 loop is CASSPGNQPQHF. As DNA, the CDR3 is TGTGCCAGCTCACCAGGGAATCAGCCCCAGCATTTT.

This clonotype was seen once. The chain is built from TRBV12-3 or TRBV12-4 and TRBJ2-3; no reliable D call. This CDR3 contains 16 residues. The V end was cut by 6 bases, the J end by 0 bases, with 16 bases between. CDR3 residues: CASSSPFRTSTDTQYF. The CDR3 DNA reads as TGTGCCAGCAGCTCACCCTTCCGTACTAGCACAGATACGCAGTATTTT.